A single sample is the source of the 22 T cell receptor beta chains below, sequenced in a study of T cell changes during pregnancy in multiple sclerosis (dated by TCRdb to about 2019). Libraries were prepared through the immunoSEQ multiplex PCR assay. Held by TCRdb, this immuneACCESS table contains in-frame sequences only and omits some clones. Under half of the omission traces to an unresolved V gene where checked; the cause of the rest is unknown. The sample table contains around 78,000 clones; only one count was recorded for roughly 93% of them. 2.5% to 3% of the sample is in the top ten clones. This sample comprised peripheral blood, obtained in the second trimester of pregnancy. The receptor set was obtained from a female donor with multiple sclerosis, enrolled in a pregnancy study.

This clone appeared a single time. J is TRBJ1-2 and V is TRBV7-2, with D maybe TRBD1 (5 bases). Germline assignment: CDR1 SGHTA and CDR2 FQGNSA. There are 15 residues in the CDR3. Trimming took 1 base from V and 7 from J, leaving 16 bases between them. The CDR3 is CASSLVADRGGGYTF. The CDR3 bases are TGTGCCAGCAGCTTAGTGGCGGATAGGGGAGGTGGCTACACCTTC.

The chain carries TRBV5-4 and TRBJ1-2, with D tentatively TRBD1 (5 bases). The CDR3 is made up of 17 amino acids. The V end lost 2 bases, the J end lost 2 bases, and 19 bases lay between the germline ends. Germline CDR1 is SGHNT and CDR2 is YYREEE (reference sequence). DNA for the CDR3: TGTGCCAGCAGCTTCGACAGTCAGTCGGGTCTCAACTATGGCTACACCTTC. Amino acids: CASSFDSQSGLNYGYTF. The full variable domain, its missing parts supplied by reference TRBV5-4 and TRBJ1-2, is ETGVTQSPTHLIKTRGQQVTLRCSSQSGHNTVSWYQQALGQGPQFIFQYYREEENGRGNFPPRFSGLQFPNYSSELNVNALELDDSALYLCASSFDSQSGLNYGYTFGSGTRLTVV.

The chain combines TRBV2 with TRBJ2-4; 11 nucleotides agree with TRBD2. The CDR3 covers 14 residues. Trimming at V came to 6 bases and at J to 8 bases, leaving 6 bases not matched to a gene. CDR1 and CDR2 from the germline V gene are SNHLY and FYNNEI. Here the CDR3 reads CASRVAGGPYIQYF. The CDR3 DNA reads TGTGCCAGCAGGGTAGCGGGGGGGCCATACATTCAGTACTTC.

The chain carries TRBV27 and TRBJ2-7, with 7 positions matching TRBD2. The V gene end was trimmed by 3 bases and the J gene end by 1 base; junction bases not matched to a gene: 6. The CDR3 totals 15 residues. In germline, CDR1 is MNHEY, CDR2 SMNVEV (reference sequence). The CDR3 sequence is CASSFNPGGSYEQYF. The CDR3 bases are TGTGCCAGCAGTTTTAATCCGGGGGGATCCTACGAGCAGTACTTC.

As DNA, the CDR3 is TGTGCCAGCAGTTTAATAGGGACTAGCGGGGGGGCAATGATCCCCTCGTTCTTC. Translated: CASSLIGTSGGAMIPSFF. The chain uses TRBV27 and TRBJ2-1; 16 bases align to TRBD2. Trimming removed 2 bases from V and 15 bases from J; junction bases left unmatched: 16. The CDR3 loop spans 18 amino acids. Per germline, CDR1 MNHEY and CDR2 SMNVEV (reference sequence).

This chain's CDR3 is CASSLGRGMNTEAFF. The CDR3 DNA reads as TGTGCCAGCAGCTTGGGACGGGGGATGAACACTGAAGCTTTCTTT. The rearrangement links TRBV7-3 to TRBJ1-1; possible D gene TRBD1, 5 bases. From germline, CDR1 is SGHTA and CDR2 FQGTGA. This CDR3 has 15 amino acids. The V and J ends lost 3 bases and 0 bases respectively, with 11 bases between them. The whole variable domain, remainder taken from reference TRBV7-3 and TRBJ1-1, is GAGVSQTPSNKVTEKGKYVELRCDPISGHTALYWYRQSLGQGPEFLIYFQGTGAADDSGLPNDRFFAVRPEGSVSTLKIQRTERGDSAVYLCASSLGRGMNTEAFFGQGTRLTVV.

The genes are TRBV10-3 and TRBJ2-1; D gene unclear. Per the germline V gene, CDR1 is ENHRY and CDR2 is SYGVKD. V lost 0 bases and J 2 bases, leaving 11 bases between the germline ends. The CDR3 extends over 16 amino acids. The CDR3: CAISESAGPTYNEQFF. The CDR3, as DNA: TGTGCCATCAGTGAGTCAGCAGGTCCCACCTACAATGAGCAGTTCTTC.

The chain is built from TRBV7-8 and TRBJ2-1; 10 positions match TRBD2. CDR1 is SGHVS, CDR2 FQNEAQ, per germline. The junction had 9 bases not matched to a gene; V was cut back by 7 bases and J by 0 bases. The CDR3 consists of 17 residues. This CDR3 is CASTGWTSGDSYNEQFF. The CDR3 region has the DNA TGTGCCAGCACGGGGTGGACTAGCGGCGACTCCTACAATGAGCAGTTCTTC.

V usage is TRBV13 and J usage is TRBJ2-3; 11 nucleotides agree with TRBD2. CDR3 length: 17 amino acids. Germline V gene sequence: CDR1 PRHDT, CDR2 FYEKMQ (reference sequence). The trim removed 2 bases at V and 0 bases at J, leaving 4 bases unmatched. The CDR3 DNA reads as TGTGCCAGCAGCTTACGACTAGCGGGGTTGAGCACAGATACGCAGTATTTT. The encoded protein is CASSLRLAGLSTDTQYF. Filled out from reference TRBV13 and TRBJ2-3, the complete variable domain reads AAGVIQSPRHLIKEKRETATLKCYPIPRHDTVYWYQQGPGQDPQFLISFYEKMQSDKGSIPDRFSAQQFSDYHSELNMSSLELGDSALYFCASSLRLAGLSTDTQYFGPGTRLTVL.

This clone occurred once. This chain uses TRBV5-4 with TRBJ2-2, with D hard to call. The CDR3 has 12 residues. Looked up from germline, CDR1 is SGHNT and CDR2 is YYREEE (reference sequence). Trimming cost V 4 bases and J 7 bases, with 8 bases left between them. CDR3 region: CASSLDIGELFF. In DNA, the CDR3 is TGTGCCAGCAGCCTTGACATCGGGGAGCTGTTTTTT. Full variable domain (outside the CDR3, taken from reference TRBV5-4 and TRBJ2-2): ETGVTQSPTHLIKTRGQQVTLRCSSQSGHNTVSWYQQALGQGPQFIFQYYREEENGRGNFPPRFSGLQFPNYSSELNVNALELDDSALYLCASSLDIGELFFGEGSRLTVL.

The chain employs TRBV19 and TRBJ1-4; D not certain. V was shortened by 5 bases and J by 7 bases, with 8 bases between the two germline ends. The CDR3 spans 12 residues. Germline loops: CDR1 LNHDA, CDR2 SQIVND (reference sequence). The CDR3 DNA follows: TGTGCCAGTAGTTCCTTGAGTGAAAAACTGTTTTTT. As protein: CASSSLSEKLFF. The variable domain in full, with the rest retrieved from reference TRBV19 and TRBJ1-4, is DGGITQSPKYLFRKEGQNVTLSCEQNLNHDAMYWYRQDPGQGLRLIYYSQIVNDFQKGDIAEGYSVSREKKESFPLTVTSAQKNPTAFYLCASSSLSEKLFFGSGTQLSVL.

The chain couples TRBV19 to TRBJ1-4, with D possibly TRBD1 on 5 matching bases. CDR1 LNHDA and CDR2 SQIVND come from the germline V gene (reference sequence). Trimming removed 11 bases from V and 0 bases from J, with 16 bases in between. This CDR3 is 15 amino acids long. CDR3 DNA: TGTGCCTCCGCTCAGGGCCCTACAACTAATGAAAAACTGTTTTTT. The encoded protein is CASAQGPTTNEKLFF.

This chain uses TRBV29-1 with TRBJ2-5; 7 bases are shared with TRBD1. Trimming removed 4 bases from V and 1 base from J; junction bases left unmatched: 3. CDR3 size: 13 residues. Germline V gives CDR1 SQVTM, CDR2 ANQGSEA. This CDR3 is CSVVWTGQETQYF. The CDR3 DNA follows: TGCAGCGTTGTATGGACAGGCCAAGAGACCCAGTACTTC.

The chain combines TRBV13 with TRBJ1-2; no clear D gene. The germline V gene has CDR1 PRHDT and CDR2 FYEKMQ (reference sequence). This CDR3 is built from 14 residues. Trimming pared 1 base from V and 8 bases from J, leaving 14 bases between. This CDR3 reads CASSLVGDWAGYTF. Written as DNA, the CDR3 is TGTGCCAGCAGCTTAGTCGGGGATTGGGCCGGCTACACCTTC.

This clone has a single count. The rearrangement uses TRBV7-9 and TRBJ1-1, with 8 bases aligning to TRBD1. The ends lost 3 bases at V and 4 bases at J; junction bases unmatched: 7. This CDR3 region has 15 residues. Looked up from germline, CDR1 is SEHNR and CDR2 is FQNEAQ (reference sequence). The CDR3 reads CASSFETGVGTEAFF. CDR3 in DNA: TGTGCCAGCAGCTTCGAGACAGGGGTAGGCACTGAAGCTTTCTTT.

The rearrangement uses TRBV5-8 and TRBJ2-2; 10 bases line up with TRBD2. Germline V lookup: CDR1 SGHTS, CDR2 YDEGEE. Trimming removed 4 bases from V and 2 bases from J; junction bases left unmatched: 5. The CDR3 extends over 16 amino acids. CDR3 protein: CASSRSSGGNTGELFF. CDR3 DNA sequence: TGTGCCAGCAGCCGCTCTAGCGGGGGCAACACCGGGGAGCTGTTTTTT.

The chain carries TRBV6-1 and TRBJ1-5, with D perhaps TRBD1 (5 bases). V lost 3 bases, J lost 6 bases, and 18 bases lay in between. CDR1 and CDR2 from the germline V gene are MNHNS and SASEGT. CDR3 length equals 16 residues. Here the CDR3 reads CASSDQVGGFGQPQHF. In DNA, the CDR3 is TGTGCCAGCAGTGATCAGGTGGGGGGGTTTGGTCAGCCCCAGCATTTT.

This chain links TRBV5-6 with TRBJ2-3; D unclear. Trimming cost V 2 bases and J 4 bases, with 5 bases left between them. This CDR3 has 12 residues. The germline gives CDR1 SGHDT, CDR2 YYEEEE. The CDR3 bases are TGTGCCAGCAGCTTCACGGCAGATACGCAGTATTTT. Translating gives CASSFTADTQYF.

V is TRBV7-9 and J is TRBJ2-1, with D perhaps TRBD1 (6 bases). This CDR3 has 15 amino acids. Between the trimmed V and J ends, which lost 4 bases and 8 bases, there was a span of 18 bases. Germline V gene data show CDR1 as SEHNR and CDR2 as FQNEAQ (reference sequence). The CDR3 is CASSSRQAKMHEQFF. CDR3 DNA sequence: TGTGCCAGCAGCTCGAGACAGGCCAAGATGCATGAGCAGTTCTTC.

This clone was seen just once. The J gene is TRBJ2-7, the V gene TRBV6-6; 7 bases map to TRBD1. This CDR3 is 16 amino acids long. Germline V gene lookup returns CDR1 MNHNY and CDR2 SVGAGI (reference sequence). The J segment lost 6 bases and the V segment lost 0 bases, leaving 11 bases of the junction unmatched. CDR3 amino acids: CASSYSRQGVLSEQYF. CDR3 nucleotides: TGTGCCAGCAGTTACTCCCGACAGGGAGTCCTAAGCGAGCAGTACTTC.

The chain is built from TRBV7-2 and TRBJ2-4; 8 bases line up with TRBD1. Germline V CDR1 and CDR2: SGHTA, FQGNSA. Unmatched junction bases numbered 6, after V lost 3 bases and J lost 8 bases. This CDR3 is 14 amino acids long. The CDR3 DNA sequence: TGTGCCAGCAGCTTGGCAGGGGGCTTGGACATTCAGTACTTC. Its protein is CASSLAGGLDIQYF.

The rearrangement links TRBV15 to TRBJ2-7, with TRBD2 matching 7 bases. V shed 2 bases and J 6 bases; nucleotides not matched to a gene: 7. Germline assignment: CDR1 LNHNV and CDR2 YYDKDF (reference sequence). The CDR3 runs 14 residues. The CDR3 sequence: CATSRRGVASEQYF. The CDR3 DNA reads TGTGCCACCAGCAGACGGGGGGTAGCCTCCGAGCAGTACTTC.